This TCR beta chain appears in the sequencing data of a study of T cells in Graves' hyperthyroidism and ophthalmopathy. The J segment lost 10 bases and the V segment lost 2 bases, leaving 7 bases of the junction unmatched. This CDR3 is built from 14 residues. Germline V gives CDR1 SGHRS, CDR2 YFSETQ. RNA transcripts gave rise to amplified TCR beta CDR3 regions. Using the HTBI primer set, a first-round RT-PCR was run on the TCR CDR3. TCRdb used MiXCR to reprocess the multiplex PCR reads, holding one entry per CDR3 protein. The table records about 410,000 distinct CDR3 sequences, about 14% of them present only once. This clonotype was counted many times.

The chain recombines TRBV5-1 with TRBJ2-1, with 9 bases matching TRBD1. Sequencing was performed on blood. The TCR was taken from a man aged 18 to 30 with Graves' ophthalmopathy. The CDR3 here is CASSFWTGDTEQFF. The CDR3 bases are TGCGCCAGCAGCTTTTGGACAGGGGACACCGAGCAGTTCTTC.